Sequencing of this TCR beta chain was carried out in a study of cytomegalovirus exposure and HLA in healthy donors. Study-level background: As released early, the data held about 85 million unique TCRs from HLA-typed donors.

This CDR3 region has 14 residues. Germline V CDR1 and CDR2: SEHNR, FQNEAQ (reference sequence). Trimming pared 8 bases from V and 2 bases from J, leaving 15 bases between. The PCR used 60 Vbeta and 13 Jbeta primers. Study processing details: Among the unique TCR beta chains that a later analysis counted, 70 million to 85 million in all, about 10 million were shared. This table comes from immunoSEQ multiplex PCR, and its TCRdb copy is limited to in-frame clones, with some not included. The D gene and trimming were derived from the DNA, and the V and J assignments and clone size from that table. Altogether about 230,000 clones are present, 78% being singletons, with the ten largest covering under 0.6%.

The sample was PBMCs. The clonotype originates from a boy between 10 and 17 years old in good health and CMV-seronegative. The chain is built from TRBV7-9 and TRBJ1-2; tentative D call: TRBD1 (6 bases). The CDR3 DNA is TGTGCCAGCTGGTCTCGGGGGGCAAACTATGGCTACACCTTC. Translating it yields CASWSRGANYGYTF.